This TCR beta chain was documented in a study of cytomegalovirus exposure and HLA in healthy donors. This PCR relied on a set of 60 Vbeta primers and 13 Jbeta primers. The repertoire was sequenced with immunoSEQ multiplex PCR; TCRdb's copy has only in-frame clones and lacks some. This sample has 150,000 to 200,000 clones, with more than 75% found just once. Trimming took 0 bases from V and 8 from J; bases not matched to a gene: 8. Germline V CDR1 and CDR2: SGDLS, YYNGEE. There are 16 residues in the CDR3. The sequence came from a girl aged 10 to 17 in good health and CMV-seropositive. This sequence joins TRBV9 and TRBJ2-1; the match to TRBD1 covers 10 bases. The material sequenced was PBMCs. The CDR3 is CASSVEGQGLGYEQFF. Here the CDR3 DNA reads TGTGCCAGCAGCGTAGAGGGACAGGGGTTAGGGTATGAGCAGTTCTTC.